The clone carrying this TCR beta chain was picked up one time. What it binds is unknown. The sample belongs to a study of T cell responses to AZD1222 COVID-19 vaccine. V dropped 3 bases and J dropped 8; count of bases not matched to a gene: 11. The CDR3 loop spans 15 amino acids. Looked up from germline, CDR1 is SEHNR and CDR2 is FQNEAQ (reference sequence). The table came from immunoSEQ multiplex PCR; TCRdb's copy has only in-frame clones and leaves some out. The sample contains about 220,000 clones, approximately 94% of which appear only once. Study-wide results and limits: Without day 14 samples, only post-peak T cell repertoires were studied. Vaccine-associated CD4 TCRs spanned spike, dominant at 160-218 and 743-854.

The gene calls are TRBV7-9 and TRBJ1-1, with 8 bases fitting TRBD1. Source: peripheral blood, taken on day 0 of MenACWY control vaccination. The TCR comes from an adult in good health. The chain's CDR3 is CASSFYSGGSAEAFF. The CDR3, as DNA: TGTGCCAGCAGCTTTTATTCAGGGGGCTCGGCAGAAGCTTTCTTT.